Each of the 21 T cell receptor beta chains below was sequenced from the same sample in a study of blood T cell repertoires in COVID-19. Only in-frame clones appear in the TCRdb table, and some are missing; sequencing was by immunoSEQ multiplex PCR. This sample yields fewer than 700,000 clones, of which 85% to 90% are seen a single time; roughly 8% belongs to the top ten. Sequenced material: peripheral blood. These TCRs come from a woman between 45 and 60 years old with COVID-19, enrolled during active disease.

V is TRBV18 and J is TRBJ2-1; D is undetermined. Germline assignment: CDR1 KGHSH and CDR2 LQKENI. The V and J ends lost 4 bases and 0 bases respectively, with 10 bases between them. The CDR3 loop spans 15 amino acids. The DNA for the CDR3 is TGTGCCAGCTCACAAGTCTGGAGCTCCTACAATGAGCAGTTCTTC. This sequence encodes CASSQVWSSYNEQFF.

This clone was picked up one time. The chain combines TRBV21-1 with TRBJ1-1. TRBV21-1 is tagged as a pseudogene. The CDR3 has 15 residues. The CDR3 DNA sequence: TGTGCCAGCAGCACCAGACGGGGGGCGAGCACTGAAGCTTTCTTT. This translates into CASSTRRGASTEAFF.

The V and J genes are TRBV19 and TRBJ1-1, with unresolved D. Between the trimmed V and J ends, which lost 8 bases and 3 bases, there was a span of 10 bases. Looked up from germline, CDR1 is LNHDA and CDR2 is SQIVND (reference sequence). The CDR3 covers 12 residues. The CDR3 coding sequence is TGTGCCAGTGATAAGGGAGACACTGAAGCTTTCTTT. Its translation: CASDKGDTEAFF.

The chain employs TRBV13 and TRBJ1-2; D might be TRBD1 (5 bases). The germline V gene has CDR1 PRHDT and CDR2 FYEKMQ (reference sequence). The CDR3 has 14 amino acids. V dropped 8 bases and J dropped 0 bases, with 13 bases sitting between them. Written as DNA, the CDR3 is TGTGCCAGCTCTGGCGGGACGACTAACTATGGCTACACCTTC. It specifies CASSGGTTNYGYTF. Based on the CDR3 plus reference TRBV13 and TRBJ1-2, the full variable domain is AAGVIQSPRHLIKEKRETATLKCYPIPRHDTVYWYQQGPGQDPQFLISFYEKMQSDKGSIPDRFSAQQFSDYHSELNMSSLELGDSALYFCASSGGTTNYGYTFGSGTRLTVV.

The rearrangement joins TRBV6-5 to TRBJ1-3; 7 nucleotides align to TRBD1. The CDR3 extends over 15 amino acids. CDR1 is MNHEY, CDR2 SVGAGI, per germline. The V gene end was trimmed by 8 bases and the J gene end by 0 bases; junction bases not matched to a gene: 7. CDR3 coding DNA: TGTGCCAGCGTCCGGGACAGCCTCTCTGGAAACACCATATATTTT. Translated: CASVRDSLSGNTIYF.

This chain uses TRBV5-5 with TRBJ2-1, with TRBD2 matching 7 bases. There are 14 residues in the CDR3. From germline, CDR1 is SGHKS and CDR2 YYEKEE (reference sequence). With V trimmed by 3 bases and J by 4 bases, 4 bases remained unmatched. The CDR3 coding sequence is TGTGCCAGCAGCTCCGGGACTACATACAATGAGCAGTTCTTC. It is translated as CASSSGTTYNEQFF.

This CDR3 is CASSVHRDSPLHF. For the CDR3, the DNA is TGTGCCAGCAGCGTACACAGGGATTCACCCCTCCACTTT. The J gene is TRBJ1-6, the V gene TRBV9, with a tentative D call TRBD1 (6 bases). CDR3 length equals 13 residues. Trimming shortened V by 1 base and J by 8 bases, and 7 bases separated the two germline ends. CDR1 and CDR2 from the germline V gene are SGDLS and YYNGEE.

This chain uses TRBV9 with TRBJ1-2, with D perhaps matching TRBD1 (6 bases). Germline V gene sequence: CDR1 SGDLS, CDR2 YYNGEE. The CDR3 covers 16 residues. The V end lost 3 bases, the J end lost 0 bases, and 15 bases lay between the germline ends. The CDR3: CASSATTDSPNYGYTF. CDR3 DNA sequence: TGTGCCAGCAGCGCTACGACGGACAGCCCTAACTATGGCTACACCTTC. The entire variable domain, with the rest obtained from reference TRBV9 and TRBJ1-2, is as follows: DSGVTQTPKHLITATGQRVTLRCSPRSGDLSVYWYQQSLDQGLQFLIQYYNGEERAKGNILERFSAQQFPDLHSELNLSSLELGDSALYFCASSATTDSPNYGYTFGSGTRLTVV.

This clone is a singleton in its sample. The chain joins TRBV18 to TRBJ2-4; D is perhaps TRBD2 (6 bases). V was trimmed by 6 bases and J by 5 bases, leaving 8 bases between them. Looked up from germline, CDR1 is KGHSH and CDR2 is LQKENI. The CDR3 sequence is 12 residues long. The CDR3: CASSPGENIQYF. In nucleotides, the CDR3 is TGTGCCAGCTCCCCGGGGGAAAACATTCAGTACTTC.

This clone was observed once. The chain joins TRBV14 to TRBJ1-3; no clear D. V was cut by 4 bases and J by 4 bases, with 8 bases left in between. Germline lookup yields CDR1 SGHDN and CDR2 FVKESK. This CDR3 contains 13 residues. The CDR3 region has the DNA TGTGCCAGCAGCCCGAGGTTGGGAAACACCATATATTTT. It translates to CASSPRLGNTIYF.

V is TRBV24-1 and J is TRBJ1-1; TRBD1 matches at 7 bases. Germline assignment: CDR1 KGHDR and CDR2 SFDVKD. This CDR3 has 13 residues. V was pared by 5 bases and J by 3 bases, with 2 bases of the junction left unmatched. CDR3 residues: CATSGGQYTEAFF. The CDR3 DNA reads as TGTGCCACCAGTGGGGGACAGTACACTGAAGCTTTCTTT.

Notes on this clone: Different DNA sequences within this sample yield the same CDR3. The J gene is TRBJ1-2, the V gene TRBV30; weak D call: TRBD1 (5 bases). Looked up from germline, CDR1 is GTSNPN and CDR2 is SVGIG (reference sequence). CDR3 length: 12 amino acids. V gave up 3 bases and J gave up 4 bases, with 9 bases separating them. As DNA, the CDR3 is TGTGCCTGGAGCTTGGGGGGCTATGGCTACACCTTC. Its protein product is CAWSLGGYGYTF.

The V gene is TRBV13, the J gene TRBJ2-7, with D perhaps matching TRBD1 (5 bases). The CDR3 is 16 residues long. V shed 0 bases and J shed 3 bases, with 15 bases lying between them. CDR1 and CDR2 (germline): PRHDT, FYEKMQ (reference sequence). CDR3 amino acids: CASSLGGQGSFYEQYF. In nucleotides, the CDR3 is TGTGCCAGCAGCTTAGGGGGGCAGGGATCCTTCTACGAGCAGTACTTC.

The genes are TRBV2 and TRBJ1-3; TRBD1 matches 7 bases. CDR1 is SNHLY, CDR2 FYNNEI, per germline. Losses at the gene ends were 7 bases for V and 3 bases for J; bases not matched to a gene: 12. The CDR3 runs to 16 residues. CDR3 amino acids: CASNIVTGFRGNTIYF. The CDR3 DNA reads TGTGCCAGCAACATAGTGACAGGGTTTCGTGGAAACACCATATATTTT.

The V call is TRBV5-1, the J call TRBJ2-7; 9 nucleotides line up with TRBD1. The junction had 3 bases not matched to a gene; V was cut back by 5 bases and J by 6 bases. Looked up from germline, CDR1 is SGHRS and CDR2 is YFSETQ. The CDR3 sequence is 12 residues long. CDR3 nucleotide sequence: TGCGCCAGCAGACAGACAGGGGGCGAGCAGTACTTC. Translation gives CASRQTGGEQYF.

The CDR3 sequence: CASSSQPTEGGYTF. The CDR3 DNA sequence: TGTGCCAGCAGCTCGCAGCCGACGGAGGGAGGCTACACCTTC. The V and J genes are TRBV7-9 and TRBJ1-2; D remains ambiguous. This CDR3 comprises 14 residues. V lost 4 bases, J lost 8 bases, and 17 bases lay in between. Germline CDR1 reads SEHNR; CDR2 reads FQNEAQ (reference sequence).

The CDR3 sequence is CASSEAGIGNTEAFF. The CDR3 DNA sequence: TGTGCCAGCAGTGAGGCAGGAATTGGGAACACTGAAGCTTTCTTT. V usage is TRBV6-1 and J usage is TRBJ1-1; D is undetermined. Germline assignment: CDR1 MNHNS and CDR2 SASEGT. This CDR3 has 15 residues. V dropped 3 bases and J dropped 1 base, with 12 bases sitting between them.

The V and J genes are TRBV2 and TRBJ2-7; D possibly corresponds to TRBD2 (6 bases). The CDR3 has 14 amino acids. Between the trimmed V and J ends, which lost 8 bases and 0 bases, there was a span of 14 bases. Germline values: CDR1 SNHLY, CDR2 FYNNEI. CDR3 sequence: CASLTSPSSYEQYF. The CDR3 DNA reads TGTGCCAGCTTAACTAGCCCGAGCTCCTACGAGCAGTACTTC.

This chain joins TRBV3-1 (or the pseudogene TRBV3-2) and TRBJ1-4, with a weak D call TRBD1 (5 bases). Germline V gene sequence: CDR1 LGHDT, CDR2 YNNKEL (reference sequence). The CDR3 contains 15 residues. Trimming stripped 5 bases from V and 8 bases from J, with 18 bases between. The CDR3: CASSGQTRGGEKLFF. CDR3 coding DNA: TGTGCCAGCAGCGGACAAACAAGGGGAGGGGAAAAACTGTTTTTT.

The rearrangement links TRBV5-5 to TRBJ1-4; no reliable D call. From germline, CDR1 is SGHKS and CDR2 YYEKEE (reference sequence). The CDR3 covers 14 residues. Trimming removed 0 bases at V and 7 bases at J, with 10 bases between. CDR3 loop: CASSLALGSEKLFF. As DNA, the CDR3 is TGTGCCAGCAGCTTGGCATTGGGGAGTGAAAAACTGTTTTTT.

The count of this clone is one. V gene TRBV18 combines with J gene TRBJ2-3, with TRBD1 as a possible D gene (5 bases). This CDR3 is built from 13 residues. V lost 1 base, J lost 4 bases, and 6 bases lay in between. Germline CDR1 and CDR2: KGHSH and LQKENI. The CDR3 coding sequence is TGTGCCAGCTCACCACAAGGGGCAGATACGCAGTATTTT. Its protein is CASSPQGADTQYF.